The 30 T cell receptor beta chains reported below all come from one sample, sequenced in a study of CD4 T cells in relation to SARS-CoV-2 and coronaviruses. Before the COVID-19 pandemic, during about 2010-2018, CD4+ T cells were taken from unexposed donors. After about ten days of culture, CD4+ T cells were isolated. This table comes from immunoSEQ multiplex PCR, and its TCRdb copy is limited to in-frame clones, with some not included. The table records under 30,000 clones, more than 60% of them present only once. The antigens these receptors bind are not known. Sequencing input: CD4+ T cells from PBMCs, cultured in vitro. The receptor set was obtained from a human donor in good health.

V gene TRBV9 combines with J gene TRBJ1-2; a weak D match, TRBD1 (5 bases). The CDR3 has 15 amino acids. Germline CDR1 SGDLS, CDR2 YYNGEE. Trimming removed 0 bases at V and 8 bases at J, with 17 bases between. The CDR3 DNA follows: TGTGCCAGCAGCGTAGATGGCGGGACGAATGGAGGCTACACCTTC. Its translation: CASSVDGGTNGGYTF.

This clone was seen just once. The J gene is TRBJ2-3, the V gene TRBV11-2; 10 bases are shared with TRBD1. The CDR3 spans 13 residues. The V segment lost 6 bases and the J segment 8 bases; nucleotides outside the gene matches: 5. Germline V gives CDR1 SGHAT, CDR2 FQNNGV. The CDR3 DNA sequence: TGTGCCAGCAGTACGACAGGGGGCGGTACGCAGTATTTT. Translated, it gives CASSTTGGGTQYF.

The V and J genes are TRBV4-3 and TRBJ2-1; 8 nucleotides agree with TRBD1. This CDR3 has 16 residues. Germline CDR1 reads LGHNA; CDR2 reads YSLEER. V trimming: 4 bases; J trimming: 7 bases; junction bases outside the gene matches: 12. CDR3 coding DNA: TGCGCCAGCAGCCGCAACAGGGGGGTACTTTCAAATGAGCAGTTCTTC. Encoded protein: CASSRNRGVLSNEQFF.

The V gene is TRBV2, the J gene TRBJ2-7; D is unresolved. The CDR3 runs 15 residues. Germline-derived CDR1 and CDR2 are SNHLY and FYNNEI. Trimming pared 9 bases from V and 1 base from J, leaving 19 bases between. The CDR3 DNA reads TGTGCCAGTCGCATTAATTCCGGGCCTTCCTACGAGCAGTACTTC. It specifies CASRINSGPSYEQYF.

This clone was detected a few times. The V call is TRBV6-5, the J call TRBJ2-7; 9 positions agree with TRBD2. This CDR3 region has 15 residues. Germline V CDR1 and CDR2: MNHEY, SVGAGI. J lost 4 bases, V lost 2 bases, and 6 bases had no gene match. CDR3 region: CASSYGLATTYEQYF. The CDR3 DNA is TGTGCCAGCAGTTACGGACTAGCGACTACTTACGAGCAGTACTTC.

J is TRBJ2-7 and V is TRBV21-1; whether TRBD1, the table's D call, matches the DNA was not checked. TRBV21-1 is a pseudogene. This CDR3 contains 16 residues. For the CDR3, the DNA is TGTGCCAGCAGCATAACCCGGACAATTGTAGTCTACGAGCAGTACTTC. This encodes CASSITRTIVVYEQYF.

The chain recombines TRBV9 with TRBJ1-6; D is unclear. V was clipped by 0 bases and J by 0 bases, with 10 bases between them. The CDR3 is made up of 17 amino acids. Germline lookup yields CDR1 SGDLS and CDR2 YYNGEE. CDR3 in DNA: TGTGCCAGCAGCGTAGGAGGGTATCTCTCCTATAATTCACCCCTCCACTTT. This codes for CASSVGGYLSYNSPLHF.

The J gene is TRBJ2-7, the V gene TRBV10-3; unclear D gene. CDR3 length equals 14 residues. Germline V CDR1 and CDR2: ENHRY, SYGVKD. The V end was cut by 1 base, the J end by 3 bases, with 10 bases between. The CDR3 nucleotides are TGTGCCATCAGTGAGTTGCGACCCGGCTACGAGCAGTACTTC. Translation gives CAISELRPGYEQYF.

The chain uses TRBV19 and TRBJ1-5; 7 bases align to TRBD1. CDR1 and CDR2 from the germline V gene are LNHDA and SQIVND (reference sequence). The CDR3 spans 13 residues. The V segment lost 8 bases and the J segment 7 bases; nucleotides outside the gene matches: 8. This CDR3 is CASSTGVRQPQHF. In DNA form, the CDR3 reads TGTGCCAGTTCAACAGGGGTTAGGCAGCCCCAGCATTTT.

This chain uses TRBV5-1 with TRBJ1-1; 8 nucleotides align to TRBD1. This CDR3 is built from 15 residues. V was pared by 4 bases and J by 1 base, with 6 bases of the junction left unmatched. Per the germline V gene, CDR1 is SGHRS and CDR2 is YFSETQ. CDR3 loop: CASSDQGTGNTEAFF. The DNA of the CDR3 is TGCGCCAGCAGCGATCAAGGGACAGGGAACACTGAAGCTTTCTTT.

V usage is TRBV7-9 and J usage is TRBJ2-3; 7 bases are shared with TRBD1. Germline assignment: CDR1 SEHNR and CDR2 FQNEAQ (reference sequence). V lost 1 base, J lost 0 bases, and 4 bases stayed unmatched. This CDR3 is built from 16 residues. CDR3 bases: TGTGCCAGCAGCTTAGGGACAGGAGCTAGCACAGATACGCAGTATTTT. As protein: CASSLGTGASTDTQYF.

CDR3 nucleotides: TGTGCCAGCAGCTCAAGCGGGAGCGGAAACATTCAGTACTTC. Residues: CASSSSGSGNIQYF. The genes are TRBV5-4 and TRBJ2-4; 8 nucleotides agree with TRBD2. The germline gives CDR1 SGHNT, CDR2 YYREEE (reference sequence). This CDR3 contains 14 residues. The trim removed 3 bases at V and 6 bases at J, leaving 5 bases unmatched.

CDR3 bases: TGTGCCAGTAGTATAAGAACAGACCCTGCGCGGGGTCAGCCCCAGCATTTT. Protein sequence: CASSIRTDPARGQPQHF. V is TRBV19 and J is TRBJ1-5; D gene ambiguous. The CDR3 is made up of 17 amino acids. The germline V and J ends were trimmed by 2 bases and 6 bases, with 20 bases remaining between them. Germline CDR1 is LNHDA and CDR2 is SQIVND (reference sequence).

The chain carries TRBV6-1 and TRBJ1-5, with unresolved D. The V end lost 1 base, the J end lost 7 bases, and 8 bases lay between the germline ends. The CDR3 loop spans 13 amino acids. Germline V gene data show CDR1 as MNHNS and CDR2 as SASEGT. The CDR3 is CASSEVTGQPQHF. In DNA, the CDR3 is TGTGCCAGCAGTGAAGTAACTGGCCAGCCCCAGCATTTT.

The J gene is TRBJ2-2, the V gene TRBV11-1; TRBD2 matches 9 bases. V gave up 0 bases and J gave up 4 bases; unmatched junction bases: 3. Looked up from germline, CDR1 is SGHAT and CDR2 is FQDESV (reference sequence). The CDR3 length is 16 residues. DNA for the CDR3: TGTGCCAGCAGCTTAGCGGCGGGAGGGCGCACCGGGGAGCTGTTTTTT. Amino acid sequence: CASSLAAGGRTGELFF.

For the CDR3, the DNA is TGTGCCAGCTCACCAGGGGGACAAACCTACAATGAGCAGTTCTTC. Protein sequence: CASSPGGQTYNEQFF. The J gene is TRBJ2-1, the V gene TRBV18; D might be TRBD1 (6 bases). Trimming cost V 2 bases and J 2 bases, with 10 bases left between them. CDR1 and CDR2 from the germline V gene are KGHSH and LQKENI. CDR3 length: 15 residues.

J is TRBJ1-2 and V is TRBV3-1 (or the pseudogene TRBV3-2), with a tentative D call TRBD1 (5 bases). Trimming pared 4 bases from V and 2 bases from J, leaving 8 bases between. Germline values: CDR1 LGHDT, CDR2 YNNKEL (reference sequence). The CDR3 spans 13 residues. The DNA for the CDR3 is TGTGCCAGCAGCCGGGACGGCAACTATGGCTACACCTTC. Its translation is CASSRDGNYGYTF.

CDR3 residues: CASSQGPEAFF. DNA for the CDR3: TGCGCCAGCAGCCAAGGTCCTGAAGCTTTCTTT. This chain uses TRBV4-1 with TRBJ1-1, with D uncertain. CDR3 length: 11 amino acids. Germline loops: CDR1 MGHRA, CDR2 YSYEKL. The V end was cut by 1 base, the J end by 6 bases, with 3 bases between.

This clone has just a few counts. The chain recombines TRBV5-1 with TRBJ1-2; D not resolved. Trimming took off 0 bases at V and 6 bases at J, with 12 bases between the two ends. Germline V CDR1 and CDR2: SGHRS, YFSETQ. The CDR3 has 14 residues. The CDR3 region has the DNA TGCGCCAGCAGCTTGGGACGCAGGCTAGATGGCTACACCTTC. It encodes CASSLGRRLDGYTF. Complete variable domain (other parts from reference TRBV5-1 and TRBJ1-2): KAGVTQTPRYLIKTRGQQVTLSCSPISGHRSVSWYQQTPGQGLQFLFEYFSETQRNKGNFPGRFSGRQFSNSRSEMNVSTLELGDSALYLCASSLGRRLDGYTFGSGTRLTVV.

This chain joins TRBV28 and TRBJ2-3, with 8 nucleotides matching TRBD2. The junction had 15 bases not matched to a gene; V was cut back by 7 bases and J by 3 bases. The CDR3 runs 17 residues. Per the germline V gene, CDR1 is MDHEN and CDR2 is SYDVKM. The CDR3 nucleotides read TGTGCCAGCACCCCCCGAGGCGCCGGGACTAGGACAGATACGCAGTATTTT. This codes for CASTPRGAGTRTDTQYF.

V usage is TRBV4-1 and J usage is TRBJ2-2; 8 bases fit TRBD2. The CDR3 covers 16 residues. J lost 1 base, V lost 2 bases, and 3 bases had no gene match. The germline V gene encodes CDR1 MGHRA and CDR2 YSYEKL. Written as DNA, the CDR3 is TGCGCCAGCAGCCAAAGAAGCGGGGGGAACACCGGGGAGCTGTTTTTT. It codes for CASSQRSGGNTGELFF.

This chain joins TRBV7-9 and TRBJ2-7, with TRBD2 identical over 12 bases. V dropped 5 bases and J dropped 0; count of bases not matched to a gene: 5. Germline V gene data show CDR1 as SEHNR and CDR2 as FQNEAQ (reference sequence). The CDR3 covers 16 residues. CDR3 sequence reads: CASSPRTSGTSYEQYF. The CDR3 nucleotides are TGTGCCAGCAGCCCCCGGACTAGCGGGACCTCCTACGAGCAGTACTTC.

The genes are TRBV6-1 and TRBJ1-3, with unresolved D. This CDR3 is built from 12 residues. Trimming left V 5 bases short and J 3 bases short, with 5 bases between. The germline V gene encodes CDR1 MNHNS and CDR2 SASEGT. DNA for the CDR3: TGTGCCAGCAGTAGGGATGGAAACACCATATATTTT. Its protein is CASSRDGNTIYF.

The genes are TRBV10-2 and TRBJ2-3, with D possibly matching TRBD1 (5 bases). V gave up 6 bases and J gave up 0 bases, with 13 bases separating them. There are 15 residues in the CDR3. Germline V gene data show CDR1 as WSHSY and CDR2 as SAAADI. CDR3 in amino acids: CASSPARDSTDTQYF. Written as DNA, the CDR3 is TGCGCCAGCAGCCCCGCCAGGGATAGCACAGATACGCAGTATTTT.

This rearrangement joins TRBV4-2 to TRBJ2-1; 10 bases agree with TRBD2. The CDR3 length is 16 residues. In germline, CDR1 is LGHNA, CDR2 YNFKEQ. Losses at the gene ends were 0 bases for V and 3 bases for J; bases not matched to a gene: 2. CDR3 coding DNA: TGTGCCAGCAGCCAAGAAGCTAGCGGGAGCTACAATGAGCAGTTCTTC. This translates into CASSQEASGSYNEQFF.

This clone was seen a few times. The chain carries TRBV9 and TRBJ1-1, with D possibly matching TRBD1 (6 bases). Germline CDR1 and CDR2: SGDLS and YYNGEE. The CDR3 totals 16 residues. V was cut by 0 bases and J by 2 bases, with 14 bases left in between. CDR3 nucleotides: TGTGCCAGCAGCGTAGCAGAGCAGGGGATAAACACTGAAGCTTTCTTT. Translating gives CASSVAEQGINTEAFF.

The chain recombines TRBV5-1 with TRBJ2-3; a possible D gene is TRBD2 (6 bases). V was shortened by 3 bases and J by 0 bases, with 14 bases between the two germline ends. The germline CDR1 and CDR2 sequences are SGHRS and YFSETQ. CDR3 length: 16 residues. CDR3 coding DNA: TGCGCCAGCAGCTCCGGGACTCAATTTAGCACAGATACGCAGTATTTT. Protein: CASSSGTQFSTDTQYF. The whole variable domain, filled in from reference TRBV5-1 and TRBJ2-3, reads KAGVTQTPRYLIKTRGQQVTLSCSPISGHRSVSWYQQTPGQGLQFLFEYFSETQRNKGNFPGRFSGRQFSNSRSEMNVSTLELGDSALYLCASSSGTQFSTDTQYFGPGTRLTVL.

This rearrangement joins TRBV24-1 to TRBJ1-5, with a weak D call TRBD1 (5 bases). The CDR3 is 13 residues long. Looked up from germline, CDR1 is KGHDR and CDR2 is SFDVKD. The V gene lost 2 bases and the J gene lost 7 bases, with 8 bases spanning the gap. CDR3 nucleotide sequence: TGTGCCACCAGTGATTCGGGGGACCAGCCCCAGCATTTT. It yields the protein CATSDSGDQPQHF.

The chain combines TRBV11-2 with TRBJ2-5, with D possibly matching TRBD1 (5 bases). The CDR3 is made up of 13 amino acids. The germline V gene encodes CDR1 SGHAT and CDR2 FQNNGV. V lost 5 bases and J 7 bases, leaving 14 bases between the germline ends. The CDR3 DNA is TGTGCCAGCAGCACCAATGGGGCCGTGACCCAGTACTTC. This codes for CASSTNGAVTQYF.

The chain uses TRBV7-2 and TRBJ1-1, with a tentative D call TRBD1 (5 bases). V was shortened by 1 base and J by 5 bases, with 11 bases between the two germline ends. Germline V gene lookup returns CDR1 SGHTA and CDR2 FQGNSA. This CDR3 region has 14 residues. Here the CDR3 reads CASSLGGSRTEAFF. The CDR3 DNA reads as TGTGCCAGCAGCTTAGGGGGGAGCCGGACTGAAGCTTTCTTT.